This T cell receptor (beta chain) was documented in a study of control samples from healthy donors and cancer patients. Method: immunoSEQ multiplex PCR; TCRdb's copy keeps in-frame clones and lacks some. The sample yields roughly 120,000 clones, 85% to 90% seen once. Germline lookup yields CDR1 SGHNT and CDR2 YYREEE (reference sequence). Trimming pared 0 bases from V and 9 bases from J, leaving 13 bases between. The length of the CDR3 is 14 residues. The sequencing sample was made of blood. The rearrangement links TRBV5-4 to TRBJ2-1; tentative D call: TRBD2 (6 bases). This clonotype was obtained from a woman aged 65 to 85 in good health. The CDR3 sequence is CASSLAGGTGEQFF. The DNA for the CDR3 is TGTGCCAGCAGCTTGGCTGGGGGGACTGGTGAGCAGTTCTTC.